This is a list of T cell receptor beta chains from one sample in a study of post-analysis software for immune sequencing data. TCRdb re-called the PCR reads through MiXCR, storing one row per CDR3 protein. The table includes approximately 730,000 distinct CDR3 sequences, roughly 50% detected once. The sample taken for sequencing was blood. The receptor source for this set is a girl aged 10 to 17 with multiple sclerosis. Both conserved end residues are part of each CDR3. A D gene is named only where the DNA matches it firmly. Only some rows state a clone size, as once, few, many or a class for expanded clones.

clone size	D gene	V gene	J gene	CDR3 DNA	CDR3 protein
-	-	TRBV28	TRBJ1-2	TGTGCCAGCAGTTCCCGACCCCCGAACTCGGACTATGGCTACACCTTC	CASSSRPPNSDYGYTF
-	TRBD2	TRBV4-2	TRBJ2-1	TGTGCCAGCAGCCTTCTGACTAGCGGGTTCTACAATGAGCAGTTCTTC	CASSLLTSGFYNEQFF
few	TRBD2	TRBV29-1	TRBJ2-5	TGCAGCGTTGAAATAGTGGGGGGGACCCCCGCCGGGGAGACCCAGTACTTC	CSVEIVGGTPAGETQYF
-	TRBD2	TRBV29-1	TRBJ2-5	TGCAGCGTTGAAGTTCTCGGGACTAGCAGCCAAGAGACCCAGTACTTC	CSVEVLGTSSQETQYF
-	TRBD2	TRBV5-1	TRBJ2-2	TGCGCCAGCAGCCCACGCCTGGGACTAGCGGGCTCCTTCGCGAACACCGGGGAGCTGTTTTTT	CASSPRLGLAGSFANTGELFF
-	-	TRBV10-3	TRBJ2-3	TGTGCCATCAGTGAGGGGAGAAGCACAGATACGCAGTATTTT	CAISEGRSTDTQYF
-	-	TRBV5-1	TRBJ1-2	TGCGCCAGCAGCCAAGACGGGGGCTCAACATATGGCTACACCTTC	CASSQDGGSTYGYTF
once	-	TRBV2	TRBJ2-5	TGTGCCAGCAGTGGGGGTTTGGGGGTCGCAGAGACCCAGTACTTC	CASSGGLGVAETQYF
few	-	TRBV20-1	TRBJ2-3	TGCAGTGCTACCTCCGTAGCTGGTACAGATACGCAGTATTTT	CSATSVAGTDTQYF
many	-	TRBV29-1	TRBJ2-2	TGCAGCGCTGGACTGCGAAACACCGGGGAGCTGTTTTTT	CSAGLRNTGELFF
-	-	TRBV4-3	TRBJ2-5	TGCGCCAGCAGCCTTGGGGCAGCCGATGGGGAGACCCAGTACTTC	CASSLGAADGETQYF
-	-	TRBV7-9	TRBJ2-5	TGTGCCAGCGGCCGGGACACCCAAGAGACCCAGTACTTC	CASGRDTQETQYF
-	-	TRBV28	TRBJ2-1	TGTGCCAGCAGTTTTGGGGGGATTGGACGGTTCTTC	CASSFGGIGRFF
-	-	TRBV20-1	TRBJ2-7	TGCAGTGCCAAAATACAGGGAACCCCTCACGAGCAGTACTTC	CSAKIQGTPHEQYF
once	TRBD2	TRBV27	TRBJ2-5	TGTGCCAGCAGTCCCACTAGCGGGAGAGTTGAGACCCAGTACTTC	CASSPTSGRVETQYF
few	TRBD2	TRBV6-2/TRBV6-3	TRBJ2-5	TGTGCCAGCAGCAAAGGGACTAGCGGGAGTCAAGAGACCCAGTACTTC	CASSKGTSGSQETQYF
-	TRBD2	TRBV5-1	TRBJ2-7	TGCGCCAGCAGTTCAGGACTAGCGGGATCCGACGAGCAGTACTTC	CASSSGLAGSDEQYF
few	-	TRBV3-1	TRBJ1-6	TGTGCCAGCAGCCGACCTTCGCTCGATTCACCCCTCCACTTT	CASSRPSLDSPLHF
-	-	TRBV7-2	TRBJ2-5	TGTGCCAGCAGCCCGAGTGGGTCGACCCAGTACTTC	CASSPSGSTQYF
-	TRBD2	TRBV10-1	TRBJ2-3	TGCGCCAGCAGTAACCCCGGGACTAGCGGGAGTGGAGCAGATACGCAGTATTTT	CASSNPGTSGSGADTQYF
-	TRBD1	TRBV5-1	TRBJ2-7	TGCGCCAGCAGCTCGGACAGGACCGGTCGGTACGAGCAGTACTTC	CASSSDRTGRYEQYF
few	-	TRBV6-6	TRBJ1-2	TGTGCCAGCAGTTACTCCCAAACGGGGCCAGACGGCTACACCTTC	CASSYSQTGPDGYTF
-	-	TRBV7-3	TRBJ1-6	TGTGCCAGCAGCTCCTCCCCTGGAGCTTCACCCCTCCACTTT	CASSSSPGASPLHF
-	TRBD2	TRBV6-5	TRBJ2-3	TGTGCCAGCAGTTACTCGTGGGGTAGCGGGAGTGGCACAGATACGCAGTATTTT	CASSYSWGSGSGTDTQYF
-	TRBD1	TRBV12-3/TRBV12-4	TRBJ1-2	TGTGCCAGCAGTTTTAAACAGGGGGCTTTGTATGGCTACACCTTC	CASSFKQGALYGYTF
-	-	TRBV29-1	TRBJ2-7	TGCAGCGTTGTGGGGCAGATCGAGCAGTACTTC	CSVVGQIEQYF
-	TRBD2	TRBV5-1	TRBJ2-3	TGCGCCAGCAGCGCGGGACTAGCGGGACTCCTCACAGATACGCAGTATTTT	CASSAGLAGLLTDTQYF
-	-	TRBV6-2/TRBV6-3	TRBJ2-1	TGTGCCAGCTATTCCGGGACTCTCGTGGGAGGTTACAATGAGCAGTTCTTC	CASYSGTLVGGYNEQFF
few	TRBD2	TRBV20-1	TRBJ2-7	TGCAGTGCTAGAGACCCTCTACTAGCGGGAGGGCCCTACGAGCAGTACTTC	CSARDPLLAGGPYEQYF
-	-	TRBV29-1	TRBJ2-3	TGCAGCGTTGAAGATCAGGCAGATACGCAGTATTTT	CSVEDQADTQYF
-	TRBD1	TRBV27	TRBJ2-5	TGTGCCAGCAGGGGACAGGGAGAGAAGTATGAGCAGTACTTC	CASRGQGEKYEQYF
-	TRBD1	TRBV25-1	TRBJ1-2	TGTGCCAGCCGGCAGGGGGTGAATGGCTACACCTTC	CASRQGVNGYTF